The rows below give T cell receptor beta chains drawn from one sample of a study of T cell repertoires in cytomegalovirus infection. For these TCRs, the target antigens are not known. TCRdb reprocessed the reads with MiXCR, giving one entry per CDR3 protein. This sample has approximately 100,000 distinct CDR3 sequences, with roughly 41% found just once. The input for sequencing was CD8+ T cells from cultured PBMCs, taken from culture after CMV antigen stimulation. These receptors were collected from a human donor in good health (CMV status not recorded). Some clones in this sample may be carry-over from other donors' samples. Both conserved end residues are part of each CDR3. A D gene is named only where the DNA matches it firmly. Some rows mark clone size as missing; the rest say once, few, many or name a class of expanded clone.

J: TRBJ1-1; V: TRBV5-1; size: -; D: -; DNA: TGCGCCAGCAGCGACGGACACTCGAACACTGAAGCTTTCTTT; CDR3: CASSDGHSNTEAFF
J: TRBJ2-4; V: TRBV2; size: few; D: -; DNA: TGTGCCAGCAGTGAAGGGACAGACGTTGTGGACATTCAGTACTTC; CDR3: CASSEGTDVVDIQYF
J: TRBJ1-5; V: TRBV19; size: -; D: -; DNA: TGTGCCAGTAGTATAGATGAGAGCAGCAATCAGCCCCAGCATTTT; CDR3: CASSIDESSNQPQHF
J: TRBJ1-2; V: TRBV3-1; size: -; D: -; DNA: TGTGCCAGCAGCCAAGATTCGGGCAGCTACTATGGCTACACCTTC; CDR3: CASSQDSGSYYGYTF
J: TRBJ2-1; V: TRBV7-3; size: few; D: -; DNA: TGTGCCAGCAGCTTTCGTAGGGGGGCTGGGAATGAGCAGTTCTTC; CDR3: CASSFRRGAGNEQFF
J: TRBJ2-3; V: TRBV2; size: -; D: TRBD2; DNA: TGTGCCAGCAGTGAACTAGCGGGGGGGCCGGGAGATACGCAGTATTTT; CDR3: CASSELAGGPGDTQYF
J: TRBJ1-5; V: TRBV28; size: -; D: TRBD1; DNA: TGTGCCAGCAGTTCTCGATATCCCCCGGACAGGGAGGCGGGTCAGCCCCAGCATTTT; CDR3: CASSSRYPPDREAGQPQHF
J: TRBJ2-7; V: TRBV7-4; size: -; D: TRBD2; DNA: TGTGCCAGCAGTTCTGGGACTAGCGGGGGGGCCTACGAGCAGTACTTC; CDR3: CASSSGTSGGAYEQYF
J: TRBJ2-7; V: TRBV7-9; size: many; D: TRBD2; DNA: TGTGCCAGCAGCCCCCCCCGGACTAGAGTCTACGAGCAGTACTTC; CDR3: CASSPPRTRVYEQYF
J: TRBJ1-2; V: TRBV19; size: -; D: -; DNA: TGTGCCAGTAGTTCTCAAATGGGTGAGGACTATGGCTACACCTTC; CDR3: CASSSQMGEDYGYTF
J: TRBJ2-2; V: TRBV11-3; size: -; D: -; DNA: TGTGCCAGCAGCTTTGGGCAGGGGCTTTTTGCCGGGGAGCTGTTTTTT; CDR3: CASSFGQGLFAGELFF
J: TRBJ2-2; V: TRBV24-1; size: -; D: -; DNA: TGTGCCACCAGTAAACTAGCTGGGACCGGGGAGCTGTTTTTT; CDR3: CATSKLAGTGELFF
J: TRBJ1-1; V: TRBV7-9; size: -; D: TRBD1; DNA: TGTGCCAGCAGCCATTCGTGGACAGGGCCCATGAACACTGAAGCTTTCTTT; CDR3: CASSHSWTGPMNTEAFF
J: TRBJ1-3; V: TRBV6-5; size: few; D: -; DNA: TGTGCCAGCAGTTTCGATGGAAACACCATATATTTT; CDR3: CASSFDGNTIYF
J: TRBJ2-2; V: TRBV6-5; size: few; D: -; DNA: TGTGCCAGCAGTTACCCGCCCTGGGCGGACCTTAACACCGGGGAGCTGTTTTTT; CDR3: CASSYPPWADLNTGELFF
J: TRBJ2-5; V: TRBV7-6; size: few; D: -; DNA: TGTGCCAGCAGCCCGGACCCCCGATACCAAGAGACCCAGTACTTC; CDR3: CASSPDPRYQETQYF
J: TRBJ1-3; V: TRBV7-2; size: many; D: -; DNA: TGTGCCAGCAGCTTAGATTGGGGGGACGGAAACACCATATATTTT; CDR3: CASSLDWGDGNTIYF
J: TRBJ2-3; V: TRBV19; size: -; D: -; DNA: TGTGCCAGTAGCGAGGGCGACACAGATACGCAGTATTTT; CDR3: CASSEGDTDTQYF
J: TRBJ2-5; V: TRBV7-2; size: few; D: TRBD1; DNA: TGTGCCAGCAGCTACCCCGGACAGGGCTTACAAGAGACCCAGTACTTC; CDR3: CASSYPGQGLQETQYF
J: TRBJ2-7; V: TRBV7-9; size: -; D: -; DNA: TGTGCCAGCAGCCGCCCGACCTACCCCTACGAGCAGTACTTC; CDR3: CASSRPTYPYEQYF
J: TRBJ2-7; V: TRBV4-1; size: once; D: TRBD2; DNA: TGCGCCAGCAGCCAAACCCTAGCGGGGATCTACGAGCAGTACTTC; CDR3: CASSQTLAGIYEQYF
J: TRBJ2-2; V: TRBV6-5; size: -; D: -; DNA: TGTGCCAGCAGTTACTCGCGCGGGGAGCTGTTTTTT; CDR3: CASSYSRGELFF
J: TRBJ2-2; V: TRBV7-9; size: many; D: -; DNA: TGTGCCAGCAGCCCCAGTACCGGGGAGCTGTTTTTT; CDR3: CASSPSTGELFF
J: TRBJ1-1; V: TRBV2; size: -; D: TRBD1; DNA: TGTGCCAGCAGTGAAGCGACAGGGTCTATCGAAGCTTTCTTT; CDR3: CASSEATGSIEAFF
J: TRBJ2-5; V: TRBV7-9; size: -; D: -; DNA: TGTGCCAGCAGCTCAGATGTGGGAGAGACCCAGTACTTC; CDR3: CASSSDVGETQYF
J: TRBJ2-1; V: TRBV28; size: -; D: -; DNA: TGTGCCAGCAGTTTTATGCGGACAAGCAATGAGCAGTTCTTC; CDR3: CASSFMRTSNEQFF
J: TRBJ2-7; V: TRBV28; size: -; D: -; DNA: TGTGCCAGCAGTTCGCCGGGCCAGGGATATTACGAGCAGTACTTC; CDR3: CASSSPGQGYYEQYF
J: TRBJ2-7; V: TRBV12-5; size: few; D: -; DNA: TGTGCTAGTGGTTTGGTAGCATACCGCTCCTACGAGCAGTACTTC; CDR3: CASGLVAYRSYEQYF
J: TRBJ2-7; V: TRBV20-1; size: many; D: TRBD1; DNA: TGCAGTGCTAGTCTAGGGGGCACAGCCCCCTACGAGCAGTACTTC; CDR3: CSASLGGTAPYEQYF
J: TRBJ2-1; V: TRBV19; size: -; D: -; DNA: TGTGCCAGTAGTTTTGGGGGGCCTTACAATGAGCAGTTCTTC; CDR3: CASSFGGPYNEQFF
J: TRBJ2-7; V: TRBV7-6; size: -; D: TRBD1; DNA: TGTGCCAGCAGCTTGAGGACAGGGCCTAGGGACGAGCAGTACTTC; CDR3: CASSLRTGPRDEQYF
J: TRBJ1-1; V: TRBV11-2; size: few; D: -; DNA: TGTGCCAGCAGGGGCATAATGAACACTGAAGCTTTCTTT; CDR3: CASRGIMNTEAFF
J: TRBJ2-1; V: TRBV2; size: once; D: TRBD1; DNA: TGTGCCAGCAGTATGCGGACAGGGGGGGTAGATGAGCAGTTCTTC; CDR3: CASSMRTGGVDEQFF
J: TRBJ1-1; V: TRBV14; size: few; D: -; DNA: TGTGCCAGCAGCCACCTGGGACAACTGAACACTGAAGCTTTCTTT; CDR3: CASSHLGQLNTEAFF
J: TRBJ1-5; V: TRBV27; size: -; D: TRBD1; DNA: TGTGCCAGCAATCCGACAGGGTCTTTTCAGCCCCAGCATTTT; CDR3: CASNPTGSFQPQHF
J: TRBJ1-4; V: TRBV11-2; size: -; D: -; DNA: TGTGCCAGCAGCTTAAATCCGGTGACAGGAAATGAAAAACTGTTTTTT; CDR3: CASSLNPVTGNEKLFF
J: TRBJ2-3; V: TRBV12-3/TRBV12-4; size: few; D: -; DNA: TGTGCCAGCAACATGGGCGGCTACACAGATACGCAGTATTTT; CDR3: CASNMGGYTDTQYF
J: TRBJ1-5; V: TRBV6-6; size: -; D: TRBD1; DNA: TGTGCCAGCACCTCCGGGACAGGCAATCAGCCCCAGCATTTT; CDR3: CASTSGTGNQPQHF
J: TRBJ2-1; V: TRBV7-9; size: many; D: TRBD2; DNA: TGTGCCAGCAGCCCGAGCGGGGTTTCCTACAATGAGCAGTTCTTC; CDR3: CASSPSGVSYNEQFF
J: TRBJ2-3; V: TRBV12-3/TRBV12-4; size: -; D: TRBD1; DNA: TGTGCCAGCAGTTCCCCCGGGACAGAGACCGAGATCAGCGACACAGATACGCAGTATTTT; CDR3: CASSSPGTETEISDTDTQYF
J: TRBJ2-1; V: TRBV6-5; size: -; D: -; DNA: TGTGCCAGCAGTTACTCGAACCAAGAAGGCGATGAGCAGTTCTTC; CDR3: CASSYSNQEGDEQFF
J: TRBJ1-1; V: TRBV27; size: -; D: TRBD1; DNA: TGTGCCAGCAGTTGGGGGACAGGGGGTACTGAAGCTTTCTTT; CDR3: CASSWGTGGTEAFF
J: TRBJ1-2; V: TRBV27; size: -; D: TRBD1; DNA: TGTGCCAGTCGACCGACAGGGAACTATGGCTACACCTTC; CDR3: CASRPTGNYGYTF
J: TRBJ1-4; V: TRBV19; size: few; D: -; DNA: TGTGCCAGTAGTATTCCCGTCGACGAACTTGATAATGAAAAACTGTTTTTT; CDR3: CASSIPVDELDNEKLFF
J: TRBJ2-7; V: TRBV7-6; size: -; D: TRBD2; DNA: TGTGCCAGCAGCCCCCGGACTAGCGGAACCTACGAGCAGTACTTC; CDR3: CASSPRTSGTYEQYF
J: TRBJ2-7; V: TRBV5-6; size: -; D: -; DNA: TGTGCCAGCAGCTTGGCAGCGCAGCTTAACTACGAGCAGTACTTC; CDR3: CASSLAAQLNYEQYF
J: TRBJ1-1; V: TRBV20-1; size: -; D: TRBD1; DNA: TGCAGTGCTAGAACCCAGGGGGTCTCGAACACTGAAGCTTTCTTT; CDR3: CSARTQGVSNTEAFF
J: TRBJ2-7; V: TRBV7-6; size: few; D: TRBD1; DNA: TGTGCCAGCAGCTTCGACAGGGGCTTCTACGAGCAGTACTTC; CDR3: CASSFDRGFYEQYF
J: TRBJ2-5; V: TRBV28; size: many; D: TRBD2; DNA: TGTGCCAGCAGTTGGGGGGGTGAGACCCAGTACTTC; CDR3: CASSWGGETQYF
J: TRBJ1-4; V: TRBV6-5; size: -; D: -; DNA: TGTGCCAGCAGGAGTTACGAACCCGGCCAGGTGAAGTTTCGGGAAAAACTGTTTTTT; CDR3: CASRSYEPGQVKFREKLFF
J: TRBJ2-7; V: TRBV19; size: -; D: TRBD1; DNA: TGTGCCAGTAGGACCGGGACAGGGAGCGCCTACGAGCAGTACTTC; CDR3: CASRTGTGSAYEQYF
J: TRBJ2-1; V: TRBV7-2; size: many; D: TRBD2; DNA: TGTGCCAGCAGCTCCGAGCTAGCGGGGGGGCCTTTCAGTGAGCAGTTCTTC; CDR3: CASSSELAGGPFSEQFF
J: TRBJ2-2; V: TRBV11-2; size: -; D: -; DNA: TGTGCCAGCAGCTTAGCAACAGCGAACACCGGGGAGCTGTTTTTT; CDR3: CASSLATANTGELFF
J: TRBJ2-7; V: TRBV4-2; size: -; D: TRBD2; DNA: TGTGCCAGCAGCCAAGATCGGACTAGCGGGGAACTATCCTACGAGCAGTACTTC; CDR3: CASSQDRTSGELSYEQYF